What follows are 30 T cell receptor beta chains derived from one specimen sequenced in a study of OX40 agonist ivuxolimab in advanced cancers. Profiling relied on immunoSEQ multiplex PCR, and the TCRdb table lists in-frame clones only, not all of them. The sample holds around 16,000 clones, over 55% seen once. The material was CD4+ or CD8+ T cells sorted from blood, obtained in a trial of the OX40 agonist ivuxolimab. All receptors derive from an adult with an advanced solid tumor such as melanoma, head and neck, liver or kidney cancer.

CDR3 in amino acids: CASRSKAGNYEQYF. The CDR3 DNA sequence: TGTGCCAGCAGGTCCAAGGCAGGGAACTACGAGCAGTACTTC. The rearrangement joins TRBV7-8 to TRBJ2-7; D is perhaps TRBD1 (5 bases). From germline, CDR1 is SGHVS and CDR2 FQNEAQ. V lost 6 bases and J lost 3, with 15 bases in between. The CDR3 is 14 amino acids.

The chain carries TRBV6-9 and TRBJ2-7, with 8 nucleotides matching TRBD2. The length of the CDR3 is 12 residues. Germline-derived CDR1 and CDR2 are MNHGY and SVAAGI. With 10 bases clipped from V and 4 bases from J, the junction kept 6 bases outside the gene matches. The CDR3 DNA reads as TGTGCCACCCGGGGGGGGCAATACGAGCAGTACTTC. Amino acid sequence: CATRGGQYEQYF.

This chain uses TRBV4-1 with TRBJ2-1; no clear D gene. Per germline, CDR1 MGHRA and CDR2 YSYEKL. V lost 0 bases, J lost 8 bases, and 8 bases lay in between. There are 13 residues in the CDR3. CDR3 in amino acids: CASSQDLWDEQFF. CDR3 in DNA: TGCGCCAGCAGCCAAGATCTCTGGGATGAGCAGTTCTTC.

The chain joins TRBV5-5 to TRBJ1-2, with TRBD1 identical over 8 bases. Germline trimming cut 1 base from V and 7 bases from J; bases unmatched to any gene: 9. The CDR3 is 15 amino acids. Germline V gene lookup returns CDR1 SGHKS and CDR2 YYEKEE (reference sequence). Written as DNA, the CDR3 is TGTGCCAGCAGCTTGCGGGCAGGGGGCACGGGTGGCTACACCTTC. Amino acid sequence: CASSLRAGGTGGYTF.

The chain uses TRBV5-6 and TRBJ2-1; D remains unclear. The V and J ends lost 0 bases and 2 bases respectively, with 9 bases between them. The CDR3 runs 15 residues. Germline assignment: CDR1 SGHDT and CDR2 YYEEEE. The CDR3 reads CASSLGWRTYNEQFF. CDR3 DNA sequence: TGTGCCAGCAGCTTGGGGTGGAGAACCTACAATGAGCAGTTCTTC.

The rearrangement joins TRBV21-1 to TRBJ2-2; the D segment call TRBD1 is taken from the table without a DNA check. TRBV21-1 is a pseudogene locus. The CDR3 is 15 residues long. The CDR3 sequence is CASSRDRDYTGELFF. DNA for the CDR3: TGTGCCAGCAGCAGGGACAGGGACTACACCGGGGAGCTGTTTTTT.

This rearrangement joins TRBV7-8 to TRBJ1-2; no reliable D call. Trimming shortened V by 3 bases and J by 4 bases, and 21 bases separated the two germline ends. The CDR3 is made up of 17 amino acids. The germline V gene has CDR1 SGHVS and CDR2 FQNEAQ. The CDR3 region is CASSFTVTPHPSYGYTF. CDR3 in DNA: TGTGCCAGCAGCTTTACCGTAACACCACACCCCTCCTATGGCTACACCTTC.

About this clone: One base separates it from a far larger clone, so it is likely a read error. This chain connects TRBV7-6 to TRBJ2-7; D gene uncertain. The length of the CDR3 is 12 residues. V was clipped by 1 base and J by 6 bases, with 7 bases between them. Germline values: CDR1 SGHVS, CDR2 FNYEAQ. The CDR3 DNA follows: TGTGCCAGCAGCTTAGTAAAGGGCGAGCAGTACTTC. This gives the protein CASSLVKGEQYF.

A few counts support this clone. This rearrangement joins TRBV7-3 to TRBJ2-3; possible D gene TRBD2, 7 bases. Germline CDR1 SGHTA, CDR2 FQGTGA. The CDR3 sequence is 14 residues long. V lost 3 bases and J lost 3, with 10 bases in between. The CDR3 DNA reads as TGTGCCAGCAGCTTCCGGGGGGCGACAGATACGCAGTATTTT. This sequence encodes CASSFRGATDTQYF.

This clone has just a few counts. The V call is TRBV6-1, the J call TRBJ2-2; D gene ambiguous. V lost 2 bases, J lost 7 bases, and 14 bases lay in between. In germline, CDR1 is MNHNS, CDR2 SASEGT. This CDR3 has 15 amino acids. The DNA for the CDR3 is TGTGCCAGCAGTGAATTTTACCCGATAGTCGGGGAGCTGTTTTTT. Its protein product is CASSEFYPIVGELFF.

This clone is classed as medium-sized. The CDR3: CASSPPHSAETQYF. The CDR3 coding sequence is TGTGCCAGCAGCCCTCCACACAGTGCAGAGACCCAGTACTTC. This sequence joins TRBV5-4 and TRBJ2-5; no firm D call. The length of the CDR3 is 14 residues. Germline CDR1 reads SGHNT; CDR2 reads YYREEE (reference sequence). V gave up 4 bases and J gave up 4 bases, with 14 bases separating them.

V and J are TRBV19 and TRBJ2-2, with 8 bases that match TRBD1. Unmatched junction bases numbered 3, after V lost 6 bases and J lost 0 bases. Germline V lookup: CDR1 LNHDA, CDR2 SQIVND (reference sequence). CDR3 length: 15 amino acids. This chain's CDR3 is CASSRDRSNTGELFF. CDR3 nucleotides: TGTGCCAGTAGCCGGGACAGGTCGAACACCGGGGAGCTGTTTTTT.

This clone occurred once. V gene TRBV27 combines with J gene TRBJ2-7, with D perhaps TRBD1 or TRBD2 (5 bases each). CDR3 length equals 15 residues. Deletions cut 0 bases from V and 0 bases from J, with 9 bases between. Germline loops: CDR1 MNHEY, CDR2 SMNVEV (reference sequence). CDR3 DNA: TGTGCCAGCAGTTTATCGCCAGGGAGCTCCTACGAGCAGTACTTC. This encodes CASSLSPGSSYEQYF.

The rearrangement links TRBV7-9 to TRBJ2-7; D is ambiguous. V was trimmed by 2 bases and J by 3 bases, leaving 8 bases between them. Germline loops: CDR1 SEHNR, CDR2 FQNEAQ (reference sequence). The CDR3 loop spans 13 amino acids. The CDR3, as DNA: TGTGCCAGCAGCTTAAACGGTCGCTACGAGCAGTACTTC. Its translation: CASSLNGRYEQYF.

The rearrangement joins TRBV4-2 to TRBJ2-3; the match to TRBD2 covers 9 bases. The CDR3 sequence is 17 residues long. V trimming: 1 base; J trimming: 0 bases; junction bases outside the gene matches: 5. The germline CDR1 and CDR2 sequences are LGHNA and YNFKEQ. The CDR3 region has the DNA TGTGCCAGCAGCCAAGCTGGGCTAGCGGGGAGCACAGATACGCAGTATTTT. It yields the protein CASSQAGLAGSTDTQYF.

V usage is TRBV4-1 and J usage is TRBJ1-1, with no clear D. The V end lost 4 bases, the J end lost 1 base, and 13 bases lay between the germline ends. There are 15 residues in the CDR3. Germline CDR1 MGHRA, CDR2 YSYEKL. The CDR3 sequence is CASSLRYGENTEAFF. The CDR3 region has the DNA TGCGCCAGCAGCCTTAGGTACGGGGAGAACACTGAAGCTTTCTTT.

The chain recombines TRBV4-3 with TRBJ2-3; possibly TRBD2 for D (6 bases). Germline CDR1 and CDR2: LGHNA and YSLEER. This CDR3 contains 15 residues. V dropped 6 bases and J dropped 4 bases, with 17 bases sitting between them. This CDR3 is CASSRLVWGADTQYF. CDR3 in DNA: TGCGCCAGCAGTCGACTAGTCTGGGGGGCAGATACGCAGTATTTT.

This clone is medium-sized by share. This sequence joins TRBV19 and TRBJ1-6; D is ambiguous. The CDR3 runs to 9 residues. The ends were cut back, 8 bases at V and 10 bases at J, with 3 bases in the middle. Per the germline V gene, CDR1 is LNHDA and CDR2 is SQIVND (reference sequence). The CDR3 DNA sequence: TGTGCCAGTGGCTCACCCCTCCACTTT. Protein sequence: CASGSPLHF. The full variable domain, rest sourced from reference TRBV19 and TRBJ1-6, is DGGITQSPKYLFRKEGQNVTLSCEQNLNHDAMYWYRQDPGQGLRLIYYSQIVNDFQKGDIAEGYSVSREKKESFPLTVTSAQKNPTAFYLCASGSPLHFGNGTRLTVT.

The rearrangement joins TRBV4-1 to TRBJ2-5; weak D call: TRBD2 (6 bases). Germline CDR1 and CDR2: MGHRA and YSYEKL. This CDR3 comprises 14 residues. The germline V and J ends were trimmed by 1 base and 5 bases, with 11 bases remaining between them. Written as DNA, the CDR3 is TGCGCCAGCAGCCAAGTACCAGGGAGGGAGACCCAGTACTTC. Translating gives CASSQVPGRETQYF.

V gene TRBV1 combines with J gene TRBJ2-3; the listed D gene, TRBD2, was not tested against the DNA. TRBV1 is annotated as a pseudogene. CDR3 length: 14 residues. The CDR3: CTRTSADLADTQYF. The DNA of the CDR3 is TGCACCAGGACTAGCGCTGATCTCGCAGATACGCAGTATTTT.

The chain couples TRBV5-4 to TRBJ2-5; 7 bases map to TRBD1. This CDR3 comprises 14 residues. The germline V gene encodes CDR1 SGHNT and CDR2 YYREEE (reference sequence). The V gene end was trimmed by 0 bases and the J gene end by 2 bases; junction bases not matched to a gene: 1. CDR3 DNA sequence: TGTGCCAGCAGCTTGGGGGACAGTCAAGAGACCCAGTACTTC. As protein: CASSLGDSQETQYF.

A few counts support this clone. The chain has TRBV9 and TRBJ2-7, with D possibly matching TRBD1 (6 bases). The CDR3 runs to 13 residues. Germline CDR1 SGDLS, CDR2 YYNGEE. The V end was cut by 3 bases, the J end by 3 bases, with 10 bases between. In DNA form, the CDR3 reads TGTGCCAGCAGCGCCTTGGACAGCTACGAGCAGTACTTC. This translates into CASSALDSYEQYF. The whole variable domain, filled in from reference TRBV9 and TRBJ2-7, reads DSGVTQTPKHLITATGQRVTLRCSPRSGDLSVYWYQQSLDQGLQFLIQYYNGEERAKGNILERFSAQQFPDLHSELNLSSLELGDSALYFCASSALDSYEQYFGPGTRLTVT.

This clone occurred a few times. This rearrangement joins TRBV11-3 to TRBJ2-7; D is perhaps TRBD1 (6 bases). Germline V gene data show CDR1 as SGHNT and CDR2 as YENEEA. V was cut by 3 bases and J by 2 bases, with 14 bases left in between. The CDR3 sequence is 15 residues long. CDR3 DNA: TGTGCCAGCAGCTTCGACGGGACACCGACCTACGAGCAGTACTTC. Translation gives CASSFDGTPTYEQYF.

Only a few counts were recorded for this clone. The gene calls are TRBV6-1 and TRBJ1-6, with D uncertain. The CDR3 loop spans 15 amino acids. Germline lookup yields CDR1 MNHNS and CDR2 SASEGT. Trimming removed 1 base at V and 5 bases at J, with 9 bases between. The chain's CDR3 is CASSEVDGNNSPLHF. The CDR3 region has the DNA TGTGCCAGCAGTGAAGTGGACGGAAATAATTCACCCCTCCACTTT.

This clone was seen only once. The gene calls are TRBV6-6 and TRBJ2-7; no reliable D call. Between the trimmed V and J ends, which lost 6 bases and 4 bases, there was a span of 13 bases. CDR1 MNHNY and CDR2 SVGAGI come from the germline V gene (reference sequence). This CDR3 comprises 13 residues. The CDR3 region is CASRPGDLYEQYF. The CDR3 DNA sequence: TGTGCCAGCAGGCCGGGCGATTTGTACGAGCAGTACTTC.

The chain joins TRBV25-1 to TRBJ1-2; TRBD1 might be the D (6 bases). The length of the CDR3 is 13 residues. Trimming took off 2 bases at V and 6 bases at J, with 10 bases between the two ends. Germline V gene sequence: CDR1 MGHDK, CDR2 SYGVNS. Here the CDR3 DNA reads TGTGCCAGCAGTGAACTGGCAGGGGATGGCTACACCTTC. Translation gives CASSELAGDGYTF.

The chain has TRBV7-9 and TRBJ2-5, with 8 bases lining up with TRBD1. Germline lookup yields CDR1 SEHNR and CDR2 FQNEAQ (reference sequence). V was clipped by 5 bases and J by 5 bases; unmatched bases: 13. The CDR3 extends over 16 amino acids. CDR3 nucleotide sequence: TGTGCCAGCAGCCGGCAGGGGGCAGGGGGAGTGGAGACCCAGTACTTC. Its translation is CASSRQGAGGVETQYF.

The CDR3 nucleotides are TGTGCCAGCAGCTTGGCCCCCGGGGGAGAGACCCAGTACTTC. Protein sequence: CASSLAPGGETQYF. The V and J genes are TRBV5-4 and TRBJ2-5; D perhaps matches TRBD2 (6 bases). The CDR3 consists of 14 residues. V was pared by 0 bases and J by 4 bases, with 10 bases between. In germline, CDR1 is SGHNT, CDR2 YYREEE (reference sequence).

V and J are TRBV2 and TRBJ2-1, with 10 positions matching TRBD1. The CDR3 has 15 residues. Germline trimming cut 8 bases from V and 4 bases from J; bases unmatched to any gene: 8. Germline-derived CDR1 and CDR2 are SNHLY and FYNNEI. Here the CDR3 DNA reads TGTGCCAGCCGAAGCACGGGACAGGGGTACAATGAGCAGTTCTTC. Translating gives CASRSTGQGYNEQFF.

The chain couples TRBV28 to TRBJ1-2; D is unclear. The germline gives CDR1 MDHEN, CDR2 SYDVKM. V lost 3 bases to trimming and J lost 4 bases, with 21 bases between them. This CDR3 is built from 17 residues. The CDR3 loop reads CASSFWATESAPYGYTF. The CDR3 DNA follows: TGTGCCAGCAGTTTCTGGGCTACAGAATCGGCCCCCTATGGCTACACCTTC.